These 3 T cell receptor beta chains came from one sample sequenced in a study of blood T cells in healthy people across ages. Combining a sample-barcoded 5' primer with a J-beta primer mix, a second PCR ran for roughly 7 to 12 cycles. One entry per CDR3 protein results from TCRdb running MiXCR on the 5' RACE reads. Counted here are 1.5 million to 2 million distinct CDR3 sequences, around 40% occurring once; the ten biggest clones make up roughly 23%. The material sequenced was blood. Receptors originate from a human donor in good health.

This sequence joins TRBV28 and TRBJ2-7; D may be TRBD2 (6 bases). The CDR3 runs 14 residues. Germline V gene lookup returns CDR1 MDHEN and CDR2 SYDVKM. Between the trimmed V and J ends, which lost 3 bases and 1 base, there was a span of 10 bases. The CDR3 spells CASSFEEGSYEQYF. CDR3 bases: TGTGCCAGCAGTTTTGAGGAGGGATCCTACGAGCAGTACTTC. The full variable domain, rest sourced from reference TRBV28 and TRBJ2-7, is DVKVTQSSRYLVKRTGEKVFLECVQDMDHENMFWYRQDPGLGLRLIYFSYDVKMKEKGDIPEGYSVSREKKERFSLILESASTNQTSMYLCASSFEEGSYEQYFGPGTRLTVT.

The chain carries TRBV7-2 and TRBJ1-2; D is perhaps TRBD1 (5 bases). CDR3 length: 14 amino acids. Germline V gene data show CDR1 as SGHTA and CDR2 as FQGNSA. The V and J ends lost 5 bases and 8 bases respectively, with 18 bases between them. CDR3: CASSTPGGFWGYTF. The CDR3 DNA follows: TGTGCCAGCAGCACCCCTGGGGGGTTTTGGGGCTACACCTTC.

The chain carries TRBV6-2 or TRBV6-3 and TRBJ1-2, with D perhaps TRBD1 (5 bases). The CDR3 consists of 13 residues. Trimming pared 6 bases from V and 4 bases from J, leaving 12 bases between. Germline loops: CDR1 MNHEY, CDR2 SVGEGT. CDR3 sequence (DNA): TGTGCCAGCAGACAAGACAGCTCCTATGGCTACACCTTC. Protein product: CASRQDSSYGYTF.